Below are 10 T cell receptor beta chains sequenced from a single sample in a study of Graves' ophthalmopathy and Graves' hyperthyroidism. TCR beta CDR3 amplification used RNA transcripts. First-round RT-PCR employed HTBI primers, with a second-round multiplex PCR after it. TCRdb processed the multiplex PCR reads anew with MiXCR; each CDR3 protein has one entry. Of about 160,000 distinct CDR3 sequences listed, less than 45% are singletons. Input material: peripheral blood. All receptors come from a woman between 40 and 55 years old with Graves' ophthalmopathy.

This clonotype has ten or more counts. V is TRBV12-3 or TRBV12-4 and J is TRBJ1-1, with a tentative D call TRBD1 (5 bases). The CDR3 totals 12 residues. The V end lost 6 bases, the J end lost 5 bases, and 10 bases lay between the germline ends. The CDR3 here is CASSRPGTEAFF. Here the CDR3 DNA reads TGTGCCAGCAGCCGTCCAGGGACTGAAGCTTTCTTT.

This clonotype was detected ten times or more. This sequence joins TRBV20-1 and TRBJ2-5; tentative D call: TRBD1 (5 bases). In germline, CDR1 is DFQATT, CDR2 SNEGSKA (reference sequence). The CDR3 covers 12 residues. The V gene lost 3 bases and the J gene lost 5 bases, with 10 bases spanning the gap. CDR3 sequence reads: CSASRKGETQYF. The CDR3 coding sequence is TGCAGTGCTAGTCGTAAGGGGGAGACCCAGTACTTC.

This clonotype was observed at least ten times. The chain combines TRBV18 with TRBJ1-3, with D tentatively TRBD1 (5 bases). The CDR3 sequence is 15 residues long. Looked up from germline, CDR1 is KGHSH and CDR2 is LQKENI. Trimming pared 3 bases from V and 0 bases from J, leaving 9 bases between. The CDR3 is CASSPKDSSGNTIYF. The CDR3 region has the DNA TGTGCCAGCTCACCTAAAGACAGCTCTGGAAACACCATATATTTT. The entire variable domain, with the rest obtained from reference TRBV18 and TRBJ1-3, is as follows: NAGVMQNPRHLVRRRGQEARLRCSPMKGHSHVYWYRQLPEEGLKFMVYLQKENIIDESGMPKERFSAEFPKEGPSILRIQQVVRGDSAAYFCASSPKDSSGNTIYFGEGSWLTVV.

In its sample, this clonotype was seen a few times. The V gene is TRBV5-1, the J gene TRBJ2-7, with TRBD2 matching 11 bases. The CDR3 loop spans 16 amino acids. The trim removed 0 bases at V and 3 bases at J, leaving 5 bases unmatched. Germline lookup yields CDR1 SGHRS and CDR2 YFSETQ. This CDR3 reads CASSLEIAGGHYEQYF. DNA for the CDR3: TGCGCCAGCAGCTTGGAGATAGCGGGAGGGCACTACGAGCAGTACTTC.

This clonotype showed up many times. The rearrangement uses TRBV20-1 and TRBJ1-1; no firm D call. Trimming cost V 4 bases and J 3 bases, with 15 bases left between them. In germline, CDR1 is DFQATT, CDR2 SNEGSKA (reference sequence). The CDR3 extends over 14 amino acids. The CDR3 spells CSATGSLGDTEAFF. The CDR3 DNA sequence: TGCAGTGCTACGGGGAGCCTAGGTGACACTGAAGCTTTCTTT.

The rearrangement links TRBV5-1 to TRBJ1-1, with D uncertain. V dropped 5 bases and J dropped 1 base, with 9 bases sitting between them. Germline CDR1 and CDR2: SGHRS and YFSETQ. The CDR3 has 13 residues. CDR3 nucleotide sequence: TGCGCCAGCAGGAGTGATTCGAACACTGAAGCTTTCTTT. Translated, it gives CASRSDSNTEAFF.

The CDR3 sequence: CASSEGWRGTEAFF. CDR3 nucleotides: TGTGCCAGCAGTGAAGGCTGGCGAGGCACTGAAGCTTTCTTT. The chain employs TRBV6-1 and TRBJ1-1; D not certain. V lost 1 base, J lost 4 bases, and 10 bases lay in between. There are 14 residues in the CDR3. Germline V lookup: CDR1 MNHNS, CDR2 SASEGT.

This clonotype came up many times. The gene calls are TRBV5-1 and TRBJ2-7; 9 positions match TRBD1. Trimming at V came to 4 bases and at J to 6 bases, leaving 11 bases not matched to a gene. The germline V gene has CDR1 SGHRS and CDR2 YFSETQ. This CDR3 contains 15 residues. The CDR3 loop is CASSRWTGERVEQYF. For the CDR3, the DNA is TGCGCCAGCAGCCGGTGGACAGGGGAGAGGGTCGAGCAGTACTTC.

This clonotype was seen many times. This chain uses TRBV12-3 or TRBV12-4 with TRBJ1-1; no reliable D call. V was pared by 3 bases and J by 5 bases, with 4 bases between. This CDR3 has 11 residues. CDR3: CASSFMTEAFF. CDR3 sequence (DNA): TGTGCCAGCAGTTTTATGACTGAAGCTTTCTTT.

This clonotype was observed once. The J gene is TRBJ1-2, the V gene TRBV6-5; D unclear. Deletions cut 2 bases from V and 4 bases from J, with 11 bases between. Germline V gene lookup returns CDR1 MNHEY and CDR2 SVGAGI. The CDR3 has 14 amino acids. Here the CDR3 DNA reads TGTGCCAGCAGTTACGGGTCGCCGACCTATGGCTACACCTTC. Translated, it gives CASSYGSPTYGYTF.